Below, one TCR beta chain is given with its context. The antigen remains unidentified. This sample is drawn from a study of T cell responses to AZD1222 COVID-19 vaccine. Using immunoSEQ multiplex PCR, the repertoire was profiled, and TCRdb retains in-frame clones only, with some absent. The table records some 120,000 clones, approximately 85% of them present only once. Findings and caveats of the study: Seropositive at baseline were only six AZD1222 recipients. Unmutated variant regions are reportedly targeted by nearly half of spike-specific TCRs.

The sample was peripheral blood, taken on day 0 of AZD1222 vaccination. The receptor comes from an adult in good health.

CDR3 amino acids: CASSPGVNEQFF. CDR3 DNA sequence: TGTGCCAGCTCACCCGGGGTCAATGAGCAGTTCTTC. The chain recombines TRBV18 with TRBJ2-1, with D maybe TRBD2 (5 bases). Germline V gene data show CDR1 as KGHSH and CDR2 as LQKENI. The CDR3 consists of 12 residues. V was trimmed by 3 bases and J by 6 bases, leaving 6 bases between them.